A selection of T cell receptor beta chains follows, all from one sample in a study of human thymus T cells. TCRdb keeps only in-frame clones here, not all; method: immunoSEQ multiplex PCR. The table records more than 50,000 clones, about 94% of them present only once. Input material: blood. Receptor source: a boy in the first two years of life with a congenital heart defect but otherwise immunologically healthy. CDR3s include the opening cysteine and the closing phenylalanine or tryptophan. The order of the fields is CDR3 protein, CDR3 DNA, V gene, D gene, clone size, J gene. D genes are given only for firm matches. Where a row states a size, it is once, few, many or the class of an expanded clone; other rows omit it.

CASSQVLGGAQPQHF	TGCGCCAGCAGCCAAGTGTTGGGGGGTGCCCAGCCCCAGCATTTT	TRBV4-1	-	-	TRBJ1-5
CASSVLGGAGEEKLFF	TGTGCCAGCAGCGTTTTGGGTGGGGCAGGAGAGGAAAAACTGTTTTTT	TRBV9	-	few	TRBJ1-4
CASSYANEAFF	TGTGCCAGCAGTTACGCTAATGAAGCTTTCTTT	TRBV6-5	-	-	TRBJ1-1
CASSSTGNAYGYTF	TGTGCCAGCAGTTCCACAGGGAACGCCTATGGCTACACCTTC	TRBV27	-	-	TRBJ1-2
CASSQFILTDTQYF	TGTGCCAGCAGCCAGTTCATATTGACAGATACGCAGTATTTT	TRBV6-5	-	-	TRBJ2-3
CASSYSGHRSYEQYF	TGTGCCAGCAGTTACTCAGGACATCGCTCCTACGAGCAGTACTTC	TRBV6-5	-	-	TRBJ2-7
CASSAGTEPQRVYNEQFF	TGTGCCAGTAGTGCCGGGACAGAGCCTCAGCGTGTCTACAATGAGCAGTTCTTC	TRBV19	TRBD1	-	TRBJ2-1
CASSLNRVYEQYF	TGTGCCAGCAGCTTGAACAGGGTCTACGAGCAGTACTTC	TRBV5-6	-	-	TRBJ2-7
CAISESPGTLRPDSNTGELFF	TGTGCCATCAGTGAGTCCCCCGGGACTTTGAGGCCTGATTCGAACACCGGGGAGCTGTTTTTT	TRBV10-3	-	-	TRBJ2-2
CASSYSSGSSYEQYF	TGTGCCAGCAGTTACTCTAGCGGGAGCTCCTACGAGCAGTACTTC	TRBV6-5	TRBD2	-	TRBJ2-7
CASRTGTSGTLHF	TGTGCCAGCAGGACCGGGACCTCAGGCACCCTCCACTTT	TRBV6-1	-	few	TRBJ1-6
CASSYGHSYEQYF	TGTGCCAGCAGTTACGGACACTCCTACGAGCAGTACTTC	TRBV6-6	-	-	TRBJ2-7
CASSEWSNTGELFF	TGTGCCAGCAGTGAATGGTCAAACACCGGGGAGCTGTTTTTT	TRBV2	-	-	TRBJ2-2
CASSPPGQVGYTF	TGTGCCAGCTCACCACCGGGACAGGTTGGCTACACCTTC	TRBV18	TRBD1	-	TRBJ1-2
CASIQSSGNTIYF	TGTGCCAGCATACAGAGCTCTGGAAACACCATATATTTT	TRBV2	-	-	TRBJ1-3
CASSGGVYNEQFF	TGTGCCAGCAGTGGGGGAGTATACAATGAGCAGTTCTTC	TRBV25-1	-	-	TRBJ2-1
CASSLRLTYNEQFF	TGTGCCAGTAGTCTTCGGCTAACGTACAATGAGCAGTTCTTC	TRBV19	-	-	TRBJ2-1
CASSFKGGASHYEQYF	TGTGCCAGCAGCTTCAAAGGGGGGGCCTCCCACTACGAGCAGTACTTC	TRBV7-2	-	once	TRBJ2-7
CASQRRLYNYEQYF	TGTGCCAGCCAGAGAAGGCTCTATAACTACGAGCAGTACTTC	TRBV6-1	-	-	TRBJ2-7
CASSYSRTPTYEQYF	TGTGCCAGCAGTTACTCTAGGACCCCAACCTACGAGCAGTACTTC	TRBV6-5	-	-	TRBJ2-7
CASSATGTSDEQYF	TGTGCCAGCAGCGCAACCGGGACCTCGGACGAGCAGTACTTC	TRBV9	-	once	TRBJ2-7
CASSDMGLVLNEQFF	TGTGCCAGCAGTGATATGGGACTAGTCCTTAATGAGCAGTTCTTC	TRBV25-1	TRBD2	-	TRBJ2-1
CASRLGLAYEQYF	TGTGCCAGCAGGCTTGGGCTAGCCTACGAGCAGTACTTC	TRBV11-2	-	-	TRBJ2-7
CASSFAGGVLITDTQYF	TGCGCCAGCAGCTTCGCGGGCGGAGTGCTTATCACAGATACGCAGTATTTT	TRBV5-1	-	-	TRBJ2-3
CASSQDDYRDTEAFF	TGTGCCAGCAGCCAAGATGATTACAGGGACACTGAAGCTTTCTTT	TRBV4-2	-	-	TRBJ1-1
CASSLPRGAGGANEQFF	TGTGCCAGCAGCTTGCCCCGCGGGGCCGGGGGGGCCAATGAGCAGTTCTTC	TRBV5-4	TRBD2	-	TRBJ2-1
CASRKDRVWETQYF	TGTGCCAGCAGAAAGGACAGGGTTTGGGAGACCCAGTACTTC	TRBV27	TRBD1	-	TRBJ2-5
CASSPTLPYQPQHF	TGTGCCAGCAGCCCCACACTCCCCTATCAGCCCCAGCATTTT	TRBV5-6	-	once	TRBJ1-5
CASSPRDQGAGELFF	TGTGCCAGCTCACCACGCGACCAAGGCGCCGGGGAGCTGTTTTTT	TRBV18	-	-	TRBJ2-2
CASRDNYGYTF	TGCGCCAGCAGGGACAACTATGGCTACACCTTC	TRBV10-2	-	-	TRBJ1-2
CASSLGPLFSGAEQYF	TGTGCCAGCAGCTTAGGCCCACTATTCTCCGGGGCAGAGCAGTACTTC	TRBV13	-	-	TRBJ2-7
CASSQVAGGSYNEQFF	TGCGCCAGCAGCCAAGTAGCGGGAGGATCCTACAATGAGCAGTTCTTC	TRBV4-1	TRBD2	-	TRBJ2-1
CASSGDSGGYTGELFF	TGTGCCAGCAGTGGCGATAGCGGGGGGTACACCGGGGAGCTGTTTTTT	TRBV2	TRBD2	-	TRBJ2-2
CASSFSGGTSYEQYF	TGTGCCAGCAGCTTTAGCGGGGGGACGTCCTACGAGCAGTACTTC	TRBV11-3	TRBD2	-	TRBJ2-7
CASSSLVSYTF	TGTGCCAGCAGTTCGCTAGTAAGTTACACCTTC	TRBV27	-	-	TRBJ1-2
CASSLVGGSYEQYF	TGTGCCAGCAGCTTAGTCGGGGGTTCCTACGAGCAGTACTTC	TRBV7-2	-	-	TRBJ2-7
CAISESAGGWDIQYF	TGTGCCATCAGTGAGTCGGCAGGGGGCTGGGACATTCAGTACTTC	TRBV10-3	TRBD1	once	TRBJ2-4
CASSSRFLEAFF	TGTGCCAGCAGTTCTAGATTCCTTGAAGCTTTCTTT	TRBV6-1	-	-	TRBJ1-1
CASSLQGAGEKLFF	TGTGCCAGCAGTCTCCAGGGGGCAGGGGAAAAACTGTTTTTT	TRBV28	TRBD1	-	TRBJ1-4
CASSYSGGSGNTIYF	TGTGCCAGCAGTTACTCTGGGGGTTCTGGAAACACCATATATTTT	TRBV6-5	-	-	TRBJ1-3
CASTLLPGDYGYTF	TGTGCCAGCACCCTCCTCCCGGGGGACTATGGCTACACCTTC	TRBV6-6	-	few	TRBJ1-2
CASSLVPGLTDRPQHF	TGCGCCAGCAGCTTGGTTCCGGGACTGACGGACAGGCCCCAGCATTTT	TRBV5-1	-	once	TRBJ1-5
CASSEGGAYGYTF	TGTGCCAGCAGTGAAGGCGGTGCCTATGGCTACACCTTC	TRBV6-1	-	-	TRBJ1-2
CASSLGGRQGLEGYTF	TGTGCCAGCAGCTTAGGGGGTAGACAGGGGCTCGAGGGCTACACCTTC	TRBV11-2	TRBD1	-	TRBJ1-2
CASSLISPAYGYTF	TGTGCCAGCAGCTTAATTTCACCGGCCTATGGCTACACCTTC	TRBV7-9	-	-	TRBJ1-2
CASSWEQNTGELFF	TGCGCCAGCAGCTGGGAACAGAACACCGGGGAGCTGTTTTTT	TRBV5-1	-	-	TRBJ2-2
CASSLTGTEAFF	TGTGCCAGCAGCTTAACAGGCACTGAAGCTTTCTTT	TRBV7-3	-	-	TRBJ1-1
CASSGQGDNYGYTF	TGTGCCAGCAGCGGACAGGGGGATAACTATGGCTACACCTTC	TRBV9	TRBD1	-	TRBJ1-2